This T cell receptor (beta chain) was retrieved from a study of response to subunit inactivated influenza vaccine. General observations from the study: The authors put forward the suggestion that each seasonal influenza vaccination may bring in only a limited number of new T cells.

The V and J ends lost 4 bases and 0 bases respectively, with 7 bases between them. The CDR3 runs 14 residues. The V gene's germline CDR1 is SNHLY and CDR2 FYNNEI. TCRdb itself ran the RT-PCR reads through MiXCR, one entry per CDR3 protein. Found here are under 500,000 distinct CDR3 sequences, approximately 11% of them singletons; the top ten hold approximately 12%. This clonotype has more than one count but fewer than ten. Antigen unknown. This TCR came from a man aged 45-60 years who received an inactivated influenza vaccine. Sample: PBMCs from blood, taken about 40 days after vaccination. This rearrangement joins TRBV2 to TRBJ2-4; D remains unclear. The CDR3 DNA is TGTGCCAGCAGTGGAGGAGTAGCCAAAAACATTCAGTACTTC. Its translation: CASSGGVAKNIQYF.